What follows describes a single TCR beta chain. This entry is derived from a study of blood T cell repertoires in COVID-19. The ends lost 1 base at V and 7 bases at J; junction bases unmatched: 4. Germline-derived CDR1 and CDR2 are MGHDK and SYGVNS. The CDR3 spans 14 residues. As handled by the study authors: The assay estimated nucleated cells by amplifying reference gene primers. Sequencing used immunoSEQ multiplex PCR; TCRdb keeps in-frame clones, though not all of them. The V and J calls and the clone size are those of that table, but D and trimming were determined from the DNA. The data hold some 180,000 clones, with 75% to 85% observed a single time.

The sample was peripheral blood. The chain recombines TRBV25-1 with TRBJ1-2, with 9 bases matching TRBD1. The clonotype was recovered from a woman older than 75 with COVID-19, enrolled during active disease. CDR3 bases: TGTGCCAGCAGTGAATGGGACAGGGAGACTGGCTACACCTTC. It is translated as CASSEWDRETGYTF.